These 3 T cell receptor beta chains were sequenced from one sample in a study of somatic mutations in cytotoxic T cells in rheumatoid arthritis. Some clones are missing from TCRdb's copy, which holds only in-frame ones; the method was immunoSEQ multiplex PCR. Among over 10,000 clones, roughly 80% were seen once, and the ten largest hold roughly an eighth. The sequenced sample consisted of CD8+ T cells sorted from blood. The receptor set was obtained from a man in his forties or fifties in good health.

The V gene is TRBV5-5, the J gene TRBJ2-1; 8 bases are a match to TRBD2. V was pared by 5 bases and J by 5 bases, with 12 bases of the junction left unmatched. This CDR3 contains 16 residues. Germline V gene sequence: CDR1 SGHKS, CDR2 YYEKEE (reference sequence). The CDR3 spells CASSPLNGRAHNEQFF. The CDR3 bases are TGTGCCAGCAGTCCCCTTAACGGGAGGGCACACAATGAGCAGTTCTTC.

The genes are TRBV21-1 and TRBJ1-1. TRBV21-1 is annotated as a pseudogene. The CDR3 spans 13 residues. The CDR3 region is CASSKAENTEAFF. In DNA form, the CDR3 reads TGTGCCAGCAGCAAAGCGGAGAACACTGAAGCTTTCTTT.

The rearrangement joins TRBV6-5 to TRBJ1-2; TRBD1 is a possible D gene (6 bases). Germline V CDR1 and CDR2: MNHEY, SVGAGI. V was pared by 4 bases and J by 3 bases, with 15 bases between. The CDR3 length is 15 residues. The CDR3 DNA sequence: TGTGCCAGCAGTTCCTTCTTGGACAGCTACTATGGCTACACCTTC. Translated: CASSSFLDSYYGYTF.